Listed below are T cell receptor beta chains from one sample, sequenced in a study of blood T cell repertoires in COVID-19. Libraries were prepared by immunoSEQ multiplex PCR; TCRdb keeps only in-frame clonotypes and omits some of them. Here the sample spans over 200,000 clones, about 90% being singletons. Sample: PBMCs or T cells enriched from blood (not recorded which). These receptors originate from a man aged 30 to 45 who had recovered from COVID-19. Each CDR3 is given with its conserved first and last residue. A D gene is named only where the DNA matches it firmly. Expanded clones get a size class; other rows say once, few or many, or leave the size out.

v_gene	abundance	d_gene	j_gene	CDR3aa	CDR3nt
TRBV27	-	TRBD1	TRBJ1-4	CASSPGQGPGEKLFF	TGTGCCAGCAGCCCCGGACAGGGGCCGGGTGAAAAACTGTTTTTT
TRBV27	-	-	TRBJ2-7	CASSLLPTDSYEQYF	TGTGCCAGCAGTTTATTACCGACAGATTCCTACGAGCAGTACTTC
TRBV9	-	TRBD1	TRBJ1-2	CASSISGGVNYGYTF	TGTGCCAGCAGCATTTCAGGGGGCGTTAACTATGGCTACACCTTC
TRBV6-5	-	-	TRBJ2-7	CASSLTVPSYEQYF	TGTGCCAGCAGTTTAACAGTACCCTCCTACGAGCAGTACTTC
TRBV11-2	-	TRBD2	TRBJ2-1	CASSLSLAGGFHEQFF	TGTGCCAGCAGCTTATCACTAGCGGGAGGGTTTCACGAGCAGTTCTTC
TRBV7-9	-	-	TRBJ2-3	CASTGLSTDTQYF	TGTGCCAGCACGGGACTGAGCACAGATACGCAGTATTTT
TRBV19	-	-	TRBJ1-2	CASSDDPRRGGYTF	TGTGCCAGTAGTGACGATCCGCGGAGGGGTGGCTACACCTTC
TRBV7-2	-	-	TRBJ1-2	CASSTESGVGGYTF	TGTGCCAGCAGCACCGAATCAGGGGTGGGCGGCTACACCTTC
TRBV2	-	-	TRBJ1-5	CASKEQGSSNQPQHF	TGTGCCAGCAAAGAACAGGGAAGTAGCAATCAGCCCCAGCATTTT
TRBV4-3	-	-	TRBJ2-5	CASSQVSGQETQYF	TGCGCCAGCAGCCAAGTTAGCGGCCAAGAGACCCAGTACTTC
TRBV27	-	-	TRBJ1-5	CASSLGQMGNQPQHF	TGTGCCAGCAGTTTGGGACAAATGGGGAATCAGCCCCAGCATTTT
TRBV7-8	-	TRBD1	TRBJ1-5	CASSLMTGKPINQPQHF	TGTGCCAGCAGTCTTATGACAGGGAAGCCAATCAATCAGCCCCAGCATTTT
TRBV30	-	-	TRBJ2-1	CAWSVAPLSSYNEQFF	TGTGCCTGGAGTGTCGCGCCACTTAGCTCCTACAATGAGCAGTTCTTC
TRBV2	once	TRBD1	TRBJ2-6	CASRTGRAGANVLTF	TGTGCCAGCAGGACAGGGCGGGCTGGGGCCAACGTCCTGACTTTC
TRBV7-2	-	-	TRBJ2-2	CASSLQGIANTGELFF	TGTGCCAGCAGCTTGCAGGGCATTGCGAACACCGGGGAGCTGTTTTTT
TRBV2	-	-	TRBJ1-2	CASSEDSYGYTF	TGTGCCAGCAGTGAAGACAGCTATGGCTACACCTTC
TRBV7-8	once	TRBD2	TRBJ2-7	CASSLGLAGVSYEQYF	TGTGCCAGCAGCCTGGGACTAGCGGGAGTCTCCTACGAGCAGTACTTC
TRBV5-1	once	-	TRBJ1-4	CASSPTVILGWEKLFF	TGCGCCAGCAGCCCGACAGTTATCCTCGGATGGGAAAAACTGTTTTTT
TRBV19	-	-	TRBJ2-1	CASRPTASSYNEQFF	TGTGCCAGTAGACCGACGGCTAGCTCCTACAATGAGCAGTTCTTC
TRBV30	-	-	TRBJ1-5	CAWSARAQRMPQHF	TGTGCCTGGAGTGCCCGGGCCCAGCGGATGCCCCAGCATTTT
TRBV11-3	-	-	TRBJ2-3	CASSLGPGGTDTQYF	TGTGCCAGCAGCTTAGGGCCAGGGGGCACAGATACGCAGTATTTT
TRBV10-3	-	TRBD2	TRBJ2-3	CAISDPGTSGRRDTQYF	TGTGCCATCAGTGACCCGGGAACTAGCGGGAGACGGGATACGCAGTATTTT
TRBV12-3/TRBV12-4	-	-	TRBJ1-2	CASSSFNYGYTF	TGTGCCAGCAGCAGTTTTAACTATGGCTACACCTTC
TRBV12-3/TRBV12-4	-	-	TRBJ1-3	CASSWAPGNTIYF	TGTGCCAGCAGTTGGGCTCCTGGAAACACCATATATTTT
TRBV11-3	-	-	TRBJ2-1	CASSLGLAYEQFF	TGTGCCAGCAGCTTGGGCCTAGCATATGAGCAGTTCTTC
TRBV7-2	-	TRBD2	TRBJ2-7	CASSLVSSGEQYF	TGTGCCAGCAGCTTAGTTTCTAGCGGCGAGCAGTACTTC
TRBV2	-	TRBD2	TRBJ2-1	CASRLSLADEQFF	TGTGCCAGCAGACTCTCTCTAGCGGATGAGCAGTTCTTC
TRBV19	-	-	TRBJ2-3	CASTLASTDTQYF	TGTGCCAGTACCCTGGCTAGTACAGATACGCAGTATTTT
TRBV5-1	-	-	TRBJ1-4	CASSLVAGDEKLFF	TGCGCCAGCAGCTTGGTGGCAGGGGATGAAAAACTGTTTTTT
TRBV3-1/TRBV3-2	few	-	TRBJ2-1	CASSPKGKAESYNEQFF	TGTGCCAGCAGCCCAAAAGGAAAAGCGGAAAGCTACAATGAGCAGTTCTTC
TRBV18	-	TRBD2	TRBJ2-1	CASSPPFGGGSYNEQFF	TGTGCCAGCTCACCACCTTTTGGCGGGGGTTCCTACAATGAGCAGTTCTTC
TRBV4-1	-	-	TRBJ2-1	CASSQALYNEQFF	TGCGCCAGCAGCCAAGCCCTCTACAATGAGCAGTTCTTC
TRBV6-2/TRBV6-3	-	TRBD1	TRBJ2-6	CASSDLGQGSGANVLTF	TGTGCCAGCAGTGACTTGGGACAGGGATCTGGGGCCAACGTCCTGACTTTC
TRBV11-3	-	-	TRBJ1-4	CASSRPGSTNEKLFF	TGTGCCAGCAGCAGACCGGGATCAACAAATGAAAAACTGTTTTTT
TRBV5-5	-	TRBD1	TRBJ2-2	CASSLVTGAIGELFF	TGTGCCAGCAGCTTGGTGACAGGGGCGATCGGGGAGCTGTTTTTT
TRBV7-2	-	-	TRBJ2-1	CASSPVPGSFNEQFF	TGTGCCAGCAGCCCCGTTCCAGGGTCTTTCAATGAGCAGTTCTTC
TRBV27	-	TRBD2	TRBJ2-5	CASSLSLAGGPGTQYF	TGTGCCAGCAGTTTAAGTCTCGCGGGAGGGCCAGGGACCCAGTACTTC
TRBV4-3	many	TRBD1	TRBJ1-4	CASSRWTGTFNEKLFF	TGCGCCAGCAGCCGATGGACAGGGACCTTTAATGAAAAACTGTTTTTT
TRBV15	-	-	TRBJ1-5	CATSSRVSSNQPQHF	TGTGCCACCAGCAGCCGGGTCTCTAGCAATCAGCCCCAGCATTTT
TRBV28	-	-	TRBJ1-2	CASRVSRSEDSYGYTF	TGTGCCAGCAGAGTTTCCCGCTCCGAGGACAGCTATGGCTACACCTTC
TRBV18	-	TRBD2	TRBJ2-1	CASSPVPGLAGDHNEQFF	TGTGCCAGCTCACCCGTCCCGGGACTAGCGGGGGACCACAATGAGCAGTTCTTC
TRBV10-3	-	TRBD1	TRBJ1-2	CAISLGQGTNYGYTF	TGTGCCATCAGTTTGGGACAGGGGACTAACTATGGCTACACCTTC
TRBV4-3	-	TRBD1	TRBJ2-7	CASSQSLQGAYEQYF	TGCGCCAGCAGCCAAAGTTTACAGGGGGCTTACGAGCAGTACTTC
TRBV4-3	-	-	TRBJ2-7	CASSQDRDRRSYEQYF	TGCGCCAGCAGCCAAGATCGAGACAGGAGATCCTACGAGCAGTACTTC